The source of this T cell receptor (beta chain) is a study of CD8+ T cells in alopecia areata. Concerning this clone: As yet, its antigen is unknown.

RNA was extracted and reverse transcribed into cDNA as the sequencing template. Sequenced by immunoSEQ multiplex PCR; TCRdb stores in-frame clones only, minus some. The profile shows 150,000 or so clones, about 53% of them singletons. General study points: Scalp sequencing captures resident alphabeta T cells of normal skin too. Sharing of TCR sequences between patients (possibly for HLA-related reasons) was less clear than in mice.

The source material was CD8+ T cells sorted from blood, sampled at week 0. This TCR was sampled from a human donor with alopecia areata.

In DNA, the CDR3 is TGCAGCGGATCTGGGGGGGTTGTATCAAATGAGCAGTTCTTC. Protein: CSGSGGVVSNEQFF. The chain uses TRBV29-1 and TRBJ2-1; TRBD2 aligns across 7 bases. V shed 7 bases and J 7 bases; nucleotides not matched to a gene: 13. The CDR3 runs 14 residues. CDR1 and CDR2 from the germline V gene are SQVTM and ANQGSEA.